The 17 T cell receptor beta chains below were found in one sample sequenced in a study of T-cell reconstitution after alpha-beta-depleted transplantation in children. TCRbeta library construction was performed incorporating unique molecular identifiers. MiXCR, applied by TCRdb to the PCR reads, yields one record per CDR3 protein. The data hold 90,000 to 100,000 distinct CDR3 sequences, with 23% observed a single time. Here the sequenced sample was PBMCs, taken before TCRalphabeta/CD19-depleted stem cell transplant. Receptors originate from a boy aged 2 to 10 with acute lymphoblastic leukemia, due to receive a stem cell transplant.

This clonotype was seen more than once but under ten times. The rearrangement joins TRBV5-1 to TRBJ2-1, with D unclear. The germline V and J ends were trimmed by 1 base and 7 bases, with 9 bases remaining between them. Looked up from germline, CDR1 is SGHRS and CDR2 is YFSETQ. There are 13 residues in the CDR3. This CDR3 is CASSLFPGNEQFF. CDR3 nucleotides: TGCGCCAGCAGCTTGTTTCCCGGTAATGAGCAGTTCTTC.

There are a few counts of this clonotype. This chain joins TRBV7-7 and TRBJ2-5, with 10 bases aligning to TRBD2. Germline V lookup: CDR1 SSHAT, CDR2 FNYEAQ (reference sequence). This CDR3 is built from 14 residues. J was trimmed by 5 bases and V by 5 bases; bases with no gene match: 5. CDR3 sequence: CASSTSGVKETQYF. CDR3 sequence (DNA): TGTGCCAGCAGCACTAGCGGGGTTAAGGAGACCCAGTACTTC.

A few counts support this clonotype. The J gene is TRBJ2-1, the V gene TRBV15; TRBD2 matches at 11 bases. The germline V gene encodes CDR1 LNHNV and CDR2 YYDKDF (reference sequence). V was clipped by 5 bases and J by 6 bases; unmatched bases: 15. The CDR3 spans 18 residues. CDR3 coding DNA: TGTGCCACCAGCCGACTATCAGTTGGTAGCGGGAGGGCCAATGAGCAGTTCTTC. Translated, it gives CATSRLSVGSGRANEQFF.

In its sample, this clonotype was seen a few times. The chain combines TRBV3-1 with TRBJ2-7; either TRBD1 or TRBD2 may supply D (5 bases each). V lost 1 base to trimming and J lost 2 bases, with 21 bases between them. The germline V gene encodes CDR1 LGHDT and CDR2 YNNKEL (reference sequence). The CDR3 length is 18 residues. CDR3 sequence reads: CASSQGSSGTRSPYEQYF. CDR3 DNA sequence: TGTGCCAGCAGCCAAGGGTCCTCCGGGACCCGGAGCCCCTACGAGCAGTACTTC.

The rearrangement uses TRBV20-1 and TRBJ1-1; 7 nucleotides align to TRBD1. The CDR3 is 14 amino acids. V lost 2 bases, J lost 7 bases, and 10 bases stayed unmatched. Per the germline V gene, CDR1 is DFQATT and CDR2 is SNEGSKA (reference sequence). The CDR3 DNA follows: TGCAGTGCTAGACGGGGGACAGCGCCTCATGAAGCTTTCTTT. Protein product: CSARRGTAPHEAFF.

The V call is TRBV7-6, the J call TRBJ2-5; weak D call: TRBD2 (6 bases). This CDR3 is built from 13 residues. The germline CDR1 and CDR2 sequences are SGHVS and FNYEAQ. V was cut by 0 bases and J by 5 bases, with 7 bases left in between. CDR3 in amino acids: CASSLAGRETQYF. The CDR3 DNA reads TGTGCCAGCAGCTTAGCAGGGAGGGAGACCCAGTACTTC.

This clonotype was counted a few times. The chain employs TRBV20-1 and TRBJ2-1; D is undetermined. CDR1 and CDR2 from the germline V gene are DFQATT and SNEGSKA (reference sequence). This CDR3 has 15 residues. Trimming stripped 3 bases from V and 0 bases from J, with 12 bases between. CDR3 region: CSASMDGSSYNEQFF. The CDR3 DNA is TGCAGTGCTAGCATGGACGGAAGCTCCTACAATGAGCAGTTCTTC.

This clonotype was picked up a small number of times. This sequence joins TRBV4-2 and TRBJ1-5; no clear D. Trimming removed 1 base at V and 3 bases at J, with 13 bases between. CDR1 is LGHNA, CDR2 YNFKEQ, per germline. This CDR3 has 16 amino acids. Here the CDR3 reads CASSQGVEVYNQPQHF. The DNA of the CDR3 is TGTGCCAGCAGCCAAGGGGTGGAGGTGTACAATCAGCCCCAGCATTTT.

The V gene is TRBV6-1, the J gene TRBJ2-7; D unresolved. Germline CDR1 reads MNHNS; CDR2 reads SASEGT. V was trimmed by 4 bases and J by 5 bases, leaving 3 bases between them. The CDR3 length is 10 residues. DNA for the CDR3: TGTGCCAGCAGTGGGAACGAGCAGTACTTC. Amino acid sequence: CASSGNEQYF.

This clonotype showed up just a few times. The rearrangement joins TRBV3-1 to TRBJ2-5; 7 nucleotides align to TRBD2. The CDR3 contains 16 residues. Trimming took 2 bases from V and 1 from J; bases not matched to a gene: 7. The germline gives CDR1 LGHDT, CDR2 YNNKEL (reference sequence). The chain's CDR3 is CASSQIEAGFQETQYF. The CDR3 nucleotides read TGTGCCAGCAGCCAAATTGAAGCGGGGTTCCAAGAGACCCAGTACTTC.

The chain couples TRBV12-3 or TRBV12-4 to TRBJ2-1; D call uncertain. V lost 6 bases and J lost 10, with 22 bases in between. The CDR3 has 15 residues. The CDR3 sequence is CASRPSWYPFREQFF. The CDR3 DNA is TGTGCCAGCAGGCCGTCCTGGTACCCGTTTCGCGAGCAGTTCTTC.

This clonotype was observed at least ten times. The junction departs from germline at one end; a sequencing error may be responsible. CDR3 DNA: TGTGCCAGCAGCTGGGCTAGCGAAACCCTCCAATTC. This codes for CASSWASETLQF. The chain employs TRBV5-5 and TRBJ2-1, with D possibly TRBD2 on 6 matching bases. Germline values: CDR1 SGHKS, CDR2 YYEKEE (reference sequence). The CDR3 runs 12 residues. Based on the CDR3 plus reference TRBV5-5 and TRBJ2-1, the full variable domain is DAGVTQSPTHLIKTRGQQVTLRCSPISGHKSVSWYQQVLGQGPQFIFQYYEKEERGRGNFPDRFSARQFPNYSSELNVNALLLGDSALYLCASSWASETLQFGPGTRLTVL.

This clonotype turned up a few times. The chain employs TRBV28 and TRBJ2-1; 8 bases fit TRBD2. Germline V gives CDR1 MDHEN, CDR2 SYDVKM. V lost 8 bases to trimming and J lost 7 bases; unmatched junction nucleotides: 13. The length of the CDR3 is 15 residues. The CDR3 DNA follows: TGTGCCAGCTGGGGGGATCGGGCGGGAGGTAATGAGCAGTTCTTC. Its protein product is CASWGDRAGGNEQFF.

The V gene is TRBV11-2, the J gene TRBJ2-7, with 7 nucleotides matching TRBD1. Germline loops: CDR1 SGHAT, CDR2 FQNNGV. The J segment lost 4 bases and the V segment lost 5 bases, leaving 14 bases of the junction unmatched. The CDR3 is 16 residues long. CDR3 in DNA: TGTGCCAGCAGCCCTCTTAACAGGGGTCCGGCTTACGAGCAGTACTTC. Translating it yields CASSPLNRGPAYEQYF.

By share, this clonotype counts as medium-sized. The V call is TRBV5-5, the J call TRBJ2-7, with D hard to call. The V gene's germline CDR1 is SGHKS and CDR2 YYEKEE (reference sequence). This CDR3 has 13 residues. The V end lost 2 bases, the J end lost 4 bases, and 10 bases lay between the germline ends. This CDR3 reads CASSLRDSYEQYF. The CDR3 region has the DNA TGTGCCAGCAGCTTAAGAGATTCATACGAGCAGTACTTC.

About this clonotype itself: This may be a read error, as it is one base from a much larger clone. The chain couples TRBV7-2 to TRBJ1-4; the match to TRBD1 covers 8 bases. V gave up 5 bases and J gave up 5 bases; unmatched junction bases: 7. The CDR3 sequence is 15 residues long. Per germline, CDR1 SGHTA and CDR2 FQGNSA. CDR3 DNA sequence: TGTGCCAGCAGCCCGACACAGGGGGGAAATGAAAAACTGTTTTTT. This gives the protein CASSPTQGGNEKLFF.

This chain uses TRBV28 with TRBJ2-1, with 9 bases that match TRBD2. The CDR3 runs to 16 residues. Germline-derived CDR1 and CDR2 are MDHEN and SYDVKM. V gave up 7 bases and J gave up 9 bases; unmatched junction bases: 16. The CDR3 coding sequence is TGTGCCAGCATGTCGGATGCGGGAGGGACTTATGGTGAGCAGTTCTTC. This sequence encodes CASMSDAGGTYGEQFF.